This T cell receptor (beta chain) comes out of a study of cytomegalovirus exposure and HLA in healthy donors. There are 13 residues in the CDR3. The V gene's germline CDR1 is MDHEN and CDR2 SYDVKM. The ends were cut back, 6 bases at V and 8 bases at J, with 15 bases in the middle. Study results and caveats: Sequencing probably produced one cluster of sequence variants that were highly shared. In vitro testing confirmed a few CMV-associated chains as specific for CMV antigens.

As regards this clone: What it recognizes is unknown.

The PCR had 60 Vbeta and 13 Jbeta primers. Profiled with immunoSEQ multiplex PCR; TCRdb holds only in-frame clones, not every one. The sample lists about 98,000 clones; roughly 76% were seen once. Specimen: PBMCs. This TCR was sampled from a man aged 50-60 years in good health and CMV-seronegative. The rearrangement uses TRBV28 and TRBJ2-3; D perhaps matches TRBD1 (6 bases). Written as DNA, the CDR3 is TGTGCCAGCAGATCACCACAGGGCGGTACGCAGTATTTT. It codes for CASRSPQGGTQYF.